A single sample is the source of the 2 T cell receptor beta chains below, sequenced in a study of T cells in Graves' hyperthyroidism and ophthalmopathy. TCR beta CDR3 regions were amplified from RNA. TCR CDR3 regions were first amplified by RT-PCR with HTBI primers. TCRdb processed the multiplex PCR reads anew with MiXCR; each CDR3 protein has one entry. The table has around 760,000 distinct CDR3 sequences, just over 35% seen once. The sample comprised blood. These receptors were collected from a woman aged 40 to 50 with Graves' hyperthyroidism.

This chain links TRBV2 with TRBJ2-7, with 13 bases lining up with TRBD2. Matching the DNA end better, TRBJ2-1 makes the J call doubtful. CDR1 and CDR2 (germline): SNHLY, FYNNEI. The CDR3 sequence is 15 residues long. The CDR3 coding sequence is TGTGCCAGCAGTCGGACTAGCGGGGGTTACAATGAGCAGTTCTTC. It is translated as CASSRTSGGYNEQFF.

CDR3 residues: CASSVGTGKEETQYF. The CDR3 DNA is TGTGCCAGCAGCGTTGGGACAGGGAAGGAAGAGACCCAGTACTTC. The V and J genes are TRBV7-2 and TRBJ2-5; 9 bases are a match to TRBD1. Germline CDR1 is SGHTA and CDR2 is FQGNSA. The CDR3 covers 15 residues. The junction had 7 bases not matched to a gene; V was cut back by 5 bases and J by 3 bases. Looking up the rest from reference TRBV7-2 and TRBJ2-5 gives the full variable domain: GAGVSQSPSNKVTEKGKDVELRCDPISGHTALYWYRQSLGQGLEFLIYFQGNSAPDKSGLPSDRFSAERTGGSVSTLTIQRTQQEDSAVYLCASSVGTGKEETQYFGPGTRLLVL.